The 3 T cell receptor beta chains below all came from one sample that was sequenced in a study of vaccination and CD4 T cells after COVID-19. No antigens are known for them. Treatment reported: roughly 11-day PBMC culture with coronavirus spike peptide pools or control peptides (ViraFEST assay). Cultured CD4+ T cells had their DNA profiled by the Oncomine TCR Beta short-read assay. Via MiXCR, TCRdb re-called the PCR reads, giving one row per CDR3 protein. Here the sample spans a few thousand distinct CDR3 sequences, about a sixth being singletons. The sequencing sample was made of CD4+ T cells from blood, cultured in vitro. The source is a human donor who had recovered from COVID-19.

Only a few counts were recorded for this clonotype. The gene calls are TRBV5-4 and TRBJ2-2; D gene uncertain. Germline V CDR1 and CDR2: SGHNT, YYREEE (reference sequence). The V end lost 2 bases, the J end lost 4 bases, and 12 bases lay between the germline ends. CDR3 length equals 15 residues. CDR3 loop: CASSFSDGFTGELFF. DNA of the CDR3: TGTGCCAGCAGCTTCTCCGACGGGTTCACCGGGGAGCTGTTTTTT.

This chain connects TRBV5-1 to TRBJ1-1; 7 nucleotides line up with TRBD1. Germline V gene sequence: CDR1 SGHRS, CDR2 YFSETQ. Trimming cost V 1 base and J 1 base; bases outside gene matches: 7. CDR3 length: 16 residues. The CDR3 nucleotides read TGCGCCAGCAGCTTGATAGAGGGGGCCAGGAACACTGAAGCTTTCTTT. It codes for CASSLIEGARNTEAFF.

This clonotype appeared a few times. The rearrangement joins TRBV19 to TRBJ2-3, with D unresolved. The germline V gene encodes CDR1 LNHDA and CDR2 SQIVND (reference sequence). This CDR3 is built from 13 residues. V lost 1 base to trimming and J lost 6 bases, with 8 bases between them. The CDR3 loop is CASSIAAGDTQYF. In DNA, the CDR3 is TGTGCCAGTAGTATAGCGGCCGGTGATACGCAGTATTTT.